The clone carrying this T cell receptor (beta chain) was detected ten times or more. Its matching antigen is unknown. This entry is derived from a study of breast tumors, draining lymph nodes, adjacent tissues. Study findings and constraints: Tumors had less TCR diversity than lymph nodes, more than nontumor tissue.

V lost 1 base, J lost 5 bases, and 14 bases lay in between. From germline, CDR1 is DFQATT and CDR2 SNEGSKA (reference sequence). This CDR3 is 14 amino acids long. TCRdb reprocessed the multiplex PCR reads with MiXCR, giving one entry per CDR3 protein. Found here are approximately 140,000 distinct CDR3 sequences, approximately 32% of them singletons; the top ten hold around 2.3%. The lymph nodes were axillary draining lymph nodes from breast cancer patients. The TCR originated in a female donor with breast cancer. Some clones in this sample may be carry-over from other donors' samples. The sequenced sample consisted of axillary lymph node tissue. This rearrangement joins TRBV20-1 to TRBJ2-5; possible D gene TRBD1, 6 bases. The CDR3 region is CSARGGRGRETQYF. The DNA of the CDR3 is TGCAGTGCTAGAGGGGGCAGGGGCAGGGAGACCCAGTACTTC.